This section outlines one TCR beta chain sequence together with its context. The antigen is not known. Nobody recorded the CMV serostatus of this donor. The study ran its PCR with 60 Vbeta and 13 Jbeta primers. TCRdb's table, derived via immunoSEQ multiplex PCR, lists solely in-frame clones and lacks some. The table includes 90,000 to 150,000 clones, over 60% detected once. The CDR3 covers 15 residues. V dropped 7 bases and J dropped 1; count of bases not matched to a gene: 6. Germline assignment: CDR1 MNHEY and CDR2 SMNVEV (reference sequence). The sample comes from a study of cytomegalovirus exposure and HLA in healthy donors. Study summary: Across around 400 genotyped donors, just over 80% landed in the Caucasian-associated ancestry cluster. Overall study findings and caveats: The classifier, whose performance was assessed in both the original and validation cohorts, reportedly diagnosed cytomegalovirus status with high specificity and sensitivity. Later on, an analysis found that several of the most significant clusters appeared to be linked to common viral pathogens, which included parvovirus B19.

This chain links TRBV27 with TRBJ2-2; 7 bases are a match to TRBD1. Sequencing used PBMCs. The receptor's source is a human donor in good health. CDR3 in DNA: TGTGCCAGCAAAGGCCCAGGGGGGAACACCGGGGAGCTGTTTTTT. It is translated as CASKGPGGNTGELFF.